The 10 T cell receptor beta chains presented below share a single source sample, sequenced in a study of T cell responses to AZD1222 COVID-19 vaccine. The data were produced by immunoSEQ multiplex PCR, yet TCRdb's version contains in-frame clones alone and is incomplete. This sample has 150,000 to 200,000 clones, with approximately 90% found just once. This specimen was peripheral blood, taken on day 0 of AZD1222 vaccination. Receptors originate from an adult in good health.

The gene calls are TRBV7-3 and TRBJ1-1; D possibly corresponds to TRBD1 (6 bases). Trimming shortened V by 0 bases and J by 0 bases, and 11 bases separated the two germline ends. Germline V gene sequence: CDR1 SGHTA, CDR2 FQGTGA. The CDR3 contains 16 residues. This chain's CDR3 is CASSLTGAKMNTEAFF. DNA of the CDR3: TGTGCCAGCAGCTTAACGGGGGCAAAAATGAACACTGAAGCTTTCTTT.

V is TRBV6-5 and J is TRBJ1-4; D is possibly TRBD1 (5 bases). The CDR3 is made up of 15 amino acids. The germline gives CDR1 MNHEY, CDR2 SVGAGI. V was clipped by 8 bases and J by 4 bases, with 17 bases between them. Written as DNA, the CDR3 is TGTGCCAGCTATGAGGAGGAGAGGGGTAATGAAAAACTGTTTTTT. Residues: CASYEEERGNEKLFF.

The chain joins TRBV28 to TRBJ1-3, with D hard to call. V was pared by 6 bases and J by 0 bases, with 27 bases between. Germline V gives CDR1 MDHEN, CDR2 SYDVKM. This CDR3 is 20 amino acids long. CDR3 in amino acids: CASSKFYAGLTFASGNTIYF. Here the CDR3 DNA reads TGTGCCAGCAGCAAGTTCTACGCCGGTCTAACCTTCGCCTCTGGAAACACCATATATTTT.

The J gene is TRBJ2-1, the V gene TRBV3-1 (or the pseudogene TRBV3-2); D uncertain. V lost 4 bases, J lost 6 bases, and 7 bases lay in between. The CDR3 totals 12 residues. CDR1 is LGHDT and CDR2 is YNNKEL in the germline V gene (reference sequence). The CDR3 DNA sequence: TGTGCCAGCAGCCCCAGGACCAATGAGCAGTTCTTC. Translating it yields CASSPRTNEQFF.

This clone was counted a single time. V and J are TRBV12-3 or TRBV12-4 and TRBJ1-6; D not certain. Deletions cut 6 bases from V and 7 bases from J, with 7 bases between. The CDR3 extends over 12 amino acids. The DNA for the CDR3 is TGTGCCAGCAGCCGACCGAATTCACCCCTCCACTTT. Amino acids: CASSRPNSPLHF.

This chain uses TRBV27 with TRBJ1-1; 10 nucleotides align to TRBD1. CDR3 length equals 15 residues. Germline trimming cut 6 bases from V and 6 bases from J; bases unmatched to any gene: 10. From germline, CDR1 is MNHEY and CDR2 SMNVEV (reference sequence). The CDR3 DNA reads TGTGCCAGCAGAGCTCCGGGACAGGGGACCTCTGAAGCTTTCTTT. As protein: CASRAPGQGTSEAFF.

The V and J genes are TRBV24-1 and TRBJ1-5; no reliable D call. The CDR3 covers 13 residues. CDR1 is KGHDR and CDR2 is SFDVKD in the germline V gene. V lost 3 bases to trimming and J lost 2 bases, with 4 bases between them. The CDR3 DNA follows: TGTGCCACCAGTGATATCGGCAATCAGCCCCAGCATTTT. It specifies CATSDIGNQPQHF.

The chain is built from TRBV28 and TRBJ2-1; 13 bases map to TRBD2. CDR1 is MDHEN and CDR2 is SYDVKM in the germline V gene. There are 14 residues in the CDR3. Trimming took 6 bases from V and 7 from J; bases not matched to a gene: 3. CDR3 in amino acids: CASRPGLAGNEQFF. The CDR3 DNA follows: TGTGCCAGCAGACCGGGACTAGCGGGAAATGAGCAGTTCTTC.

The table lists this clone with a count of one. This chain uses TRBV9 with TRBJ2-2, with unresolved D. The CDR3 consists of 12 residues. V gave up 0 bases and J gave up 10 bases, with 7 bases separating them. Germline lookup yields CDR1 SGDLS and CDR2 YYNGEE. CDR3 in DNA: TGTGCCAGCAGCGTAGAGGGTGAGGAGCTGTTTTTT. This codes for CASSVEGEELFF.

The chain employs TRBV29-1 and TRBJ2-7, with a possible D match to TRBD1 (6 bases). CDR1 is SQVTM and CDR2 is ANQGSEA in the germline V gene. The CDR3 spans 13 residues. Trimming took 6 bases from V and 0 from J, leaving 12 bases between them. The CDR3 DNA sequence: TGCAGCGTCCTTAGGGGGAACTCCTACGAGCAGTACTTC. Its translation is CSVLRGNSYEQYF.